The rows below give T cell receptor beta chains drawn from one sample of a study of T cell responses to AZD1222 COVID-19 vaccine. Measured with immunoSEQ multiplex PCR; TCRdb has only the in-frame clones, and not every one. The repertoire holds about 180,000 clones, with roughly nine tenths as singletons. Here the sequenced sample was peripheral blood, taken on day 0 of AZD1222 vaccination. The receptors were sampled from an adult in good health. Each CDR3 is given with its conserved first and last residue. The D gene is left open where the match is weak. Clone sizes are given selectively: once, few, many, or a class where the clone is expanded.

J: TRBJ1-6; D: NA; size: NA; V: TRBV5-1; DNA: TGCGCCAGCAGCTTGCTGGGGGATAATTCACCCCTCCACTTT; CDR3: CASSLLGDNSPLHF
J: TRBJ2-1; D: NA; size: NA; V: TRBV5-1; DNA: TGCGCCAGCAGCTTGGGGGTGGGCGGAAGCTACAATGAGCAGTTCTTC; CDR3: CASSLGVGGSYNEQFF
J: TRBJ1-4; D: NA; size: NA; V: TRBV18; DNA: TGTGCCAGCTCACCAAACCTTGGGGCAGAAAAACTGTTTTTT; CDR3: CASSPNLGAEKLFF
J: TRBJ2-5; D: TRBD2; size: NA; V: TRBV5-5; DNA: TGTGCCAGCAGCAACGCGGCCCTAGCGGGGGGGTTTCAAGAGACCCAGTACTTC; CDR3: CASSNAALAGGFQETQYF
J: TRBJ2-1; D: TRBD2; size: NA; V: TRBV7-6; DNA: TGTGCCAGCAGCCCGAGGACTAGCGGGGACATGAGCTCCTACAATGAGCAGTTCTTC; CDR3: CASSPRTSGDMSSYNEQFF
J: TRBJ2-5; D: TRBD1; size: once; V: TRBV2; DNA: TGTGCCAGCAGTGGACAGGGGAGGAGGGTTCGTGGTGAGACCCAGTACTTC; CDR3: CASSGQGRRVRGETQYF
J: TRBJ1-1; D: TRBD1; size: NA; V: TRBV3-1/TRBV3-2; DNA: TGTGCCAGCAGCCAAGCTGTAGGACAGGCGGCTGAAGCTTTCTTT; CDR3: CASSQAVGQAAEAFF
J: TRBJ2-5; D: NA; size: NA; V: TRBV6-5; DNA: TGTGCCAGCAGTTACCCACCGGAGACCCAGTACTTC; CDR3: CASSYPPETQYF
J: TRBJ1-1; D: NA; size: NA; V: TRBV18; DNA: TGTGCCAGCTCACCACTTGCTGATATGAACACTGAAGCTTTCTTT; CDR3: CASSPLADMNTEAFF
J: TRBJ2-5; D: NA; size: NA; V: TRBV7-8; DNA: TGTGCCAGCAGCTTAAAGGGGGAGACCCAGTACTTC; CDR3: CASSLKGETQYF
J: TRBJ1-1; D: NA; size: NA; V: TRBV5-4; DNA: TGTGCCAGCAGCTCCGGCGGGAGGGTAAGAACTGAAGCTTTCTTT; CDR3: CASSSGGRVRTEAFF
J: TRBJ2-3; D: TRBD1; size: few; V: TRBV5-1; DNA: TGCGCCAGCAGTGGGACACTCATGTGGGGACAGGGGGCAGAAGATACGCAGTATTTT; CDR3: CASSGTLMWGQGAEDTQYF
J: TRBJ2-4; D: TRBD1; size: once; V: TRBV19; DNA: TGTGCCAGTAGTTCCGGGACAGGGGGGAACATTCAGTACTTC; CDR3: CASSSGTGGNIQYF
J: TRBJ2-7; D: NA; size: NA; V: TRBV15; DNA: TGTGCCACCAGCCGACGAGGATACTACGAGCAGTACTTC; CDR3: CATSRRGYYEQYF
J: TRBJ1-5; D: NA; size: once; V: TRBV30; DNA: TGTGCCTGGCGGGTCGGAGGTGATCAGCCCCAGCATTTT; CDR3: CAWRVGGDQPQHF
J: TRBJ2-5; D: NA; size: NA; V: TRBV14; DNA: TGTGCCAGCAGCCAAGAGTTCGTACAGGGAGGGACCCAGTACTTC; CDR3: CASSQEFVQGGTQYF
J: TRBJ1-2; D: NA; size: NA; V: TRBV5-8; DNA: TGTGCCAGCAGCTTGATCGGGCCCTATGGCTACACCTTC; CDR3: CASSLIGPYGYTF
J: TRBJ1-3; D: NA; size: NA; V: TRBV5-1; DNA: TGCGCCAGCAGCTTGGCCTCGACAGCTACTGGAAACACCATATATTTT; CDR3: CASSLASTATGNTIYF
J: TRBJ2-1; D: TRBD2; size: NA; V: TRBV19; DNA: TGTGCCAGTAGCCTTTTAGCGGGAGGGCGGAATGAGCAGTTCTTC; CDR3: CASSLLAGGRNEQFF
J: TRBJ1-3; D: NA; size: NA; V: TRBV2; DNA: TGTGCCAGCAGCGGTGCCCAGCCTGGAAACACCATATATTTT; CDR3: CASSGAQPGNTIYF
J: TRBJ1-3; D: NA; size: NA; V: TRBV14; DNA: TGTGCCAGCAGACCCAATCTAGCTGGAAACACCATATATTTT; CDR3: CASRPNLAGNTIYF